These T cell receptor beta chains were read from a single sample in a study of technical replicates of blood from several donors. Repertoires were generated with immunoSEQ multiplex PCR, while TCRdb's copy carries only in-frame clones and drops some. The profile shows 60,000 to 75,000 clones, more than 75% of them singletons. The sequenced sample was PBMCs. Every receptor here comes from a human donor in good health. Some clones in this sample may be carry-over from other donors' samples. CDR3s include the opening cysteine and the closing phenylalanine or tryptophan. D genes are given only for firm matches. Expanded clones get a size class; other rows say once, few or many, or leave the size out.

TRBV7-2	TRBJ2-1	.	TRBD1	CASSPDRGPYNEQFF	TGTGCCAGCAGCCCTGACAGGGGCCCATACAATGAGCAGTTCTTC
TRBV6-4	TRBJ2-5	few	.	CASSDTLGGSGTQYF	TGTGCCAGCAGTGACACTCTCGGTGGTTCCGGGACCCAGTACTTC
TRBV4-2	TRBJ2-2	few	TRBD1	CASSLQTGTNTGELFF	TGTGCCAGCAGTCTCCAGACAGGGACGAACACCGGGGAGCTGTTTTTT
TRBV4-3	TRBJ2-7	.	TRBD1	CASSQGTGGKYEQYF	TGCGCCAGCAGCCAAGGAACAGGGGGCAAGTACGAGCAGTACTTC
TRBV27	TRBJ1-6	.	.	CASSLHSNSPLHF	TGTGCCAGCAGTTTACACAGTAATTCACCCCTCCACTTT
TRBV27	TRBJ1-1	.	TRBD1	CASSRGQEQFRAFF	TGTGCCAGCAGTCGGGGACAGGAACAGTTCAGAGCTTTCTTT
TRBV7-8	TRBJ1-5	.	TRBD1	CASTKDRAGNQPQHF	TGTGCCAGCACCAAAGACAGGGCGGGCAATCAGCCCCAGCATTTT
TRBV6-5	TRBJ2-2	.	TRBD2	CASTSGGRNTGELFF	TGTGCCAGCACCTCCGGCGGGAGGAACACCGGGGAGCTGTTTTTT
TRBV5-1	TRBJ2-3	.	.	CASSWWGGRFTDTQYF	TGCGCCAGCAGCTGGTGGGGGGGGCGTTTCACAGATACGCAGTATTTT
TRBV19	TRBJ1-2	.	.	CASSTRQGQAYGYTF	TGTGCCAGTAGTACCAGGCAGGGGCAAGCCTATGGCTACACCTTC
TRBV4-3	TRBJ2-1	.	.	CASSQDGGGKGDEQFF	TGCGCCAGCAGCCAAGATGGCGGGGGCAAGGGAGATGAGCAGTTCTTC
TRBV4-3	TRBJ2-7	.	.	CASSQLSAGGSSYEQYF	TGCGCCAGCAGCCAACTGTCGGCAGGGGGGAGCTCCTACGAGCAGTACTTC
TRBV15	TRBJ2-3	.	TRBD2	CATSGGALPDTQYF	TGTGCCACTAGCGGGGGGGCCCTACCAGATACGCAGTATTTT
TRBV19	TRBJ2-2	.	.	CASSIGTSRNTGELFF	TGTGCCAGTAGTATCGGTACTAGCAGGAACACCGGGGAGCTGTTTTTT
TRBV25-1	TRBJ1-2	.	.	CASRTGGGYGYTF	TGTGCCAGCCGTACGGGGGGGGGCTATGGCTACACCTTC
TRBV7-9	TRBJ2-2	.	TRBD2	CASSHGTSGSPGELFF	TGTGCCAGCAGCCATGGGACTAGCGGGAGCCCCGGGGAGCTGTTTTTT
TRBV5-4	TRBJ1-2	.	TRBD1	CASSFTDRGLDGYTF	TGTGCCAGCAGCTTCACGGACAGGGGGCTTGATGGCTACACCTTC
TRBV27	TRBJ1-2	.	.	CASSRSGVGYTF	TGTGCCAGCAGCCGATCAGGGGTAGGCTACACCTTC
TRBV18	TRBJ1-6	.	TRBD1	CASSPGQGANSPLHF	TGTGCCAGCTCACCCGGACAGGGAGCTAATTCACCCCTCCACTTT
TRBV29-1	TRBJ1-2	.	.	CSVDQEDNYGYTF	TGCAGCGTTGATCAGGAAGATAACTATGGCTACACCTTC
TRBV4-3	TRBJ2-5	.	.	CASSQEPGQETQYF	TGCGCCAGCAGCCAAGAACCAGGCCAAGAGACCCAGTACTTC
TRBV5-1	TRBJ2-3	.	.	CASSFGEWPQYF	TGCGCCAGCAGCTTTGGGGAGTGGCCGCAGTATTTT
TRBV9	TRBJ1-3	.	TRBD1	CASSVEGAGVTIYF	TGTGCCAGCAGCGTAGAGGGGGCAGGAGTCACCATATATTTT
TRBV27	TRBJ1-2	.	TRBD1	CASSLGGQGHYGYTF	TGTGCCAGCAGTTTGGGGGGACAGGGGCACTATGGCTACACCTTC
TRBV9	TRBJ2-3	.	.	CASSPRGYSTDTQYF	TGTGCCAGCAGTCCTAGGGGGTATAGCACAGATACGCAGTATTTT
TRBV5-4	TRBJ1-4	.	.	CASSGGLTGTEKLFF	TGTGCCAGCAGCGGTGGGTTGACAGGCACGGAAAAACTGTTTTTT
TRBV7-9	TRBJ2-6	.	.	CAGSSGANVLTF	TGCGCGGGGAGCTCTGGGGCCAACGTCCTGACTTTC
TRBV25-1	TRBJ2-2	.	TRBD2	CASSESPSGGIAGELFF	TGTGCCAGCAGTGAATCCCCTAGCGGGGGTATCGCCGGGGAGCTGTTTTTT
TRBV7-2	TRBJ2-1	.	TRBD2	CASSLGLADNEQFF	TGTGCCAGCAGCTTAGGACTAGCGGACAATGAGCAGTTCTTC